The present T cell receptor beta chain was sequenced within a study of CD4 T cells in relation to SARS-CoV-2 and coronaviruses (TCRdb year 2021). For context, the study as a whole: The ViraFEST assay cultured PBMCs with antigen for 10 days, then sequenced TCR beta CDR3s to find antigen-specific clonal expansions. The Adaptive Biotechnologies TCR-sequencing kit was used for samples from a few pre-COVID donors and for the naive versus memory experiments, whereas the other data were Illumina-based. Patient-derived lymphoblastoid cell lines were used to map the HLA restriction of shared crossreactive spike epitopes. A different TCR-beta assay, based on Illumina, was used to sequence expansion assays from other donors in the study. The study assessed, at the TCR clonotype level, memory CD4+ T cell crossreactivity between SARS-CoV-2 and common cold coronavirus spike proteins. The negative reference condition was either a culture with an HIV-1 Nef peptide pool or a culture with no peptide.

This clone was seen only once. It lacks a known antigen. No qualities accompany the bases; no much larger clone lies one base away. CD4+ T cells from unexposed donors were collected before the COVID-19 pandemic (2011-2018). The EasySep CD4+ T cell isolation kit was used to isolate CD4+ T cells once the cultures had run for approximately ten days. As far as cell numbers permitted, CD4+ T cells from unexposed donors were tested for reactivity against SARS-CoV-2 S and N as well as four spike pools from common cold coronaviruses. Approximately 2.1 million PBMCs per well were cultured in IMDM with approximately 4.5% human AB serum and approximately 10 IU/ml IL-2. Half of the culture medium was replaced with fresh IL-2-containing medium on days 3 and 7. In general, triplicate replicate wells were used for every peptide culture condition. Leukapheresis product for the unexposed donors was purchased commercially. Ficoll-Paque PLUS gradient centrifugation was used to isolate PBMCs from either whole blood or leukapheresis product. The PBMCs went either fresh into the expansion assay or into cryopreservation at -140 degrees C. The QIAamp Micro DNA Kit was used to extract genomic DNA from the CD4+ T cells.

Here is what the overall study found, with its caveats: Crossreactivity analysis was centred on spike protein, so crossreactivity against other viral proteins was not assessed. About 60% of donors had memory CD4+ clonotypes that crossrecognized SARS-CoV-2 and at least one common cold coronavirus spike. Compared with monoreactive clones, crossreactive clones had significantly weaker SARS-CoV-2-driven expansion, a result consistent with antigenic imprinting. No donor contributed both pre-pandemic and post-infection samples, which limited tracing the source of pre-existing responses. Small numbers of patients and of tested TCRs limited the study.

Libraries were built with the immunoSEQ multiplex PCR assay. From the authors' description of their analysis: Preprocessing removed nonproductive sequences and CDR3s not starting with C, not ending with F or W, or shorter than 7 amino acids. The MANAFEST web app was used to call antigen-specific clonotypes on the basis of expansion compared with the reference and with other culture wells. To be counted as positive, a clone had to show significant expansion compared with the reference culture, at an FDR below 0.05, in 2 of 3 replicate wells. For a clone to be considered positive, significant expansion relative to all other tandem wells and an odds ratio above 5 were also required. CDR3 homology was quantified as pairwise Levenshtein distance, calculated with the stringdist R package after three terminal residues were trimmed from each end. TCRdb's version of the immuneACCESS table is confined to in-frame rearrangements and falls short of the full clone set. An unresolved V gene accounts for under half of the shortfall where checked; the remainder is of unknown origin. That table supplies the V and J calls and clone size; D and trimming were determined from the DNA. Recorded for this sample are 25,000 or so clones; approximately 78% of them occurred a single time. The ten largest clones take up around 14% of the sample.

Unmatched junction bases come to 8, with V trimmed by 8 bases and J by 5 bases. From cysteine to phenylalanine, the CDR3 is 16 amino acids long. Just the 48-base CDR3 DNA is kept, in frame starting at base 1. The germline V gene (reference sequence) yields LNHDA for CDR1 and SQIVND for CDR2. Sequences were obtained from CD4+ T cells from PBMCs, cultured in vitro. The sequence came from a human donor in good health. This sequence uses TRBV19 and TRBJ2-2; a stretch of 13 junction bases matches TRBD2. CDR3 protein: CASSGLAGVGTGELFF. The DNA is TGTGCCAGTTCAGGACTAGCGGGAGTAGGGACCGGGGAGCTGTTTTTT. With all but the CDR3 taken from the reference TRBV19 and TRBJ2-2 genes, the full variable domain is: DGGITQSPKYLFRKEGQNVTLSCEQNLNHDAMYWYRQDPGQGLRLIYYSQIVNDFQKGDIAEGYSVSREKKESFPLTVTSAQKNPTAFYLCASSGLAGVGTGELFFGEGSRLTVL.